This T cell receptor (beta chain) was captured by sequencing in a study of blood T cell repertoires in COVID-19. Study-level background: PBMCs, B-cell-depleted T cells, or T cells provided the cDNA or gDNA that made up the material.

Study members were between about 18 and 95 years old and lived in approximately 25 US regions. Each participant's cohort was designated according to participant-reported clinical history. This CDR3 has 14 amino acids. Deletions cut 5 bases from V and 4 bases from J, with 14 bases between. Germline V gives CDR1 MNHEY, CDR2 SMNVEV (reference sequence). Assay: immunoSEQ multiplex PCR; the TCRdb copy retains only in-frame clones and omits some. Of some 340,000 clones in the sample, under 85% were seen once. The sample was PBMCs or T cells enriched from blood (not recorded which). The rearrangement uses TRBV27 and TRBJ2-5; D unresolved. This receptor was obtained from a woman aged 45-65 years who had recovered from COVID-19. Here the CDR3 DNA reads TGTGCCAGCAGTGCCTACCAGTTAGCAGAGACCCAGTACTTC. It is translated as CASSAYQLAETQYF.